This T cell receptor (beta chain) was found in a study of read filtering for tumor transcriptome and immune sequencing. The wider study: Patients were approximately 18 male and about 15 female, mean age approximately 70 years, range 47 to 80. By R-ISS, stages I, II and III held around 8, 16 and 7 patients. Transcriptome libraries were built from DNase-treated RNA. Whole-study findings and limits: The CD138-negative fraction was mixed bone marrow immune cells, not pure T cells.

This library used roughly 400 ng RNA and molecular barcoded adaptors spanning alpha/delta and beta/gamma chains. MiXCR, applied by TCRdb to the reads, yields one record per CDR3 protein. Of under 35,000 distinct CDR3 sequences listed, approximately 18% are singletons. This clonotype came up many times. As yet, its antigen is unknown. Per germline, CDR1 SGHRS and CDR2 YFSETQ. V lost 1 base, J lost 0 bases, and 6 bases lay in between. The CDR3 extends over 14 amino acids. The rearrangement joins TRBV5-1 to TRBJ2-3; unclear D gene. The sample taken for sequencing was a population of CD138-negative cells sorted from bone marrow. The receptor was derived from a donor at least 40 years old with multiple myeloma. The CDR3 coding sequence is TGCGCCAGCAGCTTGAGTACTAGCACAGATACGCAGTATTTT. This codes for CASSLSTSTDTQYF.